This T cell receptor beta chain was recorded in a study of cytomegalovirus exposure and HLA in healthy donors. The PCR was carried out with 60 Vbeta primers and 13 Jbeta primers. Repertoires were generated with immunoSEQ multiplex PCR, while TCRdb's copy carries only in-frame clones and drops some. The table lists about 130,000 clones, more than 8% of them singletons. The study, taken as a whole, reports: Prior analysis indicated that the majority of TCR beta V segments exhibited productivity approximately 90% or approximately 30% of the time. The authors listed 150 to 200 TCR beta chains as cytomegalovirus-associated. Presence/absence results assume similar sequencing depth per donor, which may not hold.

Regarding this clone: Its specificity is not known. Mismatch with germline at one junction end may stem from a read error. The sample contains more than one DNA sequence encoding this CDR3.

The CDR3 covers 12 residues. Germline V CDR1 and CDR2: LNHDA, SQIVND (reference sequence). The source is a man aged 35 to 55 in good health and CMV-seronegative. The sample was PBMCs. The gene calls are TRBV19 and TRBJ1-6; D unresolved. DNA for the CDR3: TGTGCCAGTAGTTTCGGGAATTCACCCCTACACTTT. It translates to CASSFGNSPLHF.